This T cell receptor beta chain originates from a study of Ad26.COV2.S vaccination and SARS-CoV-2 variants. CDR3 length: 15 residues. CDR1 is LGHDT, CDR2 YNNKEL, per germline (reference sequence). The trim removed 4 bases at V and 3 bases at J, leaving 9 bases unmatched. Data came from immunoSEQ multiplex PCR; TCRdb stores just in-frame clones and leaves some out. The repertoire includes approximately 480,000 clones, roughly 89% of them detected once, and roughly 12% sits in the top ten. Treatment in this sample: around 19 received Ad26.COV2.S at low or high dose, single or two shots; several received placebo; per-sample allocation not given. Sampling was done on day 63 after the first vaccine or placebo injection.

The sequence came from a person between 18 and 65 years old who received the Ad26.COV2.S COVID-19 vaccine or a placebo. This chain joins TRBV3-1 (or the pseudogene TRBV3-2) and TRBJ2-7; 7 positions match TRBD1. Sequencing was performed on peripheral blood, taken in a trial of Ad26.COV2.S vaccine versus placebo. CDR3 in DNA: TGTGCCAGCAGCCCCCGTACAGGGGAGATCTACGAGCAGTACTTC. Translated: CASSPRTGEIYEQYF.